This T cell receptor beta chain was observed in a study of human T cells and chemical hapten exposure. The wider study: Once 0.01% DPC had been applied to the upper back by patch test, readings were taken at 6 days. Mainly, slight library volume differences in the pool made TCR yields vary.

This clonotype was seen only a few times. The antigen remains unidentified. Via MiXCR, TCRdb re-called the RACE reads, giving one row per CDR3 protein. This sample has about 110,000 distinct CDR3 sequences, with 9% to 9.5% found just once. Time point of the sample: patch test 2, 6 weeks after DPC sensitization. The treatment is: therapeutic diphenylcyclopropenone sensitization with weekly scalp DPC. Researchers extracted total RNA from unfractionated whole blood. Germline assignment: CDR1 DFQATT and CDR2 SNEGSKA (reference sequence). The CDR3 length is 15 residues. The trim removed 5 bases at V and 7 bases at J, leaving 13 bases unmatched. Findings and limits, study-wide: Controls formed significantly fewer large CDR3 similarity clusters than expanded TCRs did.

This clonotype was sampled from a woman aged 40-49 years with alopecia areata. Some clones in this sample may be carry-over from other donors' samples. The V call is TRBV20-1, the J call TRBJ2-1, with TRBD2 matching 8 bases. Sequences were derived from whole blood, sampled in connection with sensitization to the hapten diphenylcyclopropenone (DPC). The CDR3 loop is CSAEPPTGGANEQFF. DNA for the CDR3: TGCAGTGCTGAACCCCCGACCGGGGGGGCAAATGAGCAGTTCTTC.